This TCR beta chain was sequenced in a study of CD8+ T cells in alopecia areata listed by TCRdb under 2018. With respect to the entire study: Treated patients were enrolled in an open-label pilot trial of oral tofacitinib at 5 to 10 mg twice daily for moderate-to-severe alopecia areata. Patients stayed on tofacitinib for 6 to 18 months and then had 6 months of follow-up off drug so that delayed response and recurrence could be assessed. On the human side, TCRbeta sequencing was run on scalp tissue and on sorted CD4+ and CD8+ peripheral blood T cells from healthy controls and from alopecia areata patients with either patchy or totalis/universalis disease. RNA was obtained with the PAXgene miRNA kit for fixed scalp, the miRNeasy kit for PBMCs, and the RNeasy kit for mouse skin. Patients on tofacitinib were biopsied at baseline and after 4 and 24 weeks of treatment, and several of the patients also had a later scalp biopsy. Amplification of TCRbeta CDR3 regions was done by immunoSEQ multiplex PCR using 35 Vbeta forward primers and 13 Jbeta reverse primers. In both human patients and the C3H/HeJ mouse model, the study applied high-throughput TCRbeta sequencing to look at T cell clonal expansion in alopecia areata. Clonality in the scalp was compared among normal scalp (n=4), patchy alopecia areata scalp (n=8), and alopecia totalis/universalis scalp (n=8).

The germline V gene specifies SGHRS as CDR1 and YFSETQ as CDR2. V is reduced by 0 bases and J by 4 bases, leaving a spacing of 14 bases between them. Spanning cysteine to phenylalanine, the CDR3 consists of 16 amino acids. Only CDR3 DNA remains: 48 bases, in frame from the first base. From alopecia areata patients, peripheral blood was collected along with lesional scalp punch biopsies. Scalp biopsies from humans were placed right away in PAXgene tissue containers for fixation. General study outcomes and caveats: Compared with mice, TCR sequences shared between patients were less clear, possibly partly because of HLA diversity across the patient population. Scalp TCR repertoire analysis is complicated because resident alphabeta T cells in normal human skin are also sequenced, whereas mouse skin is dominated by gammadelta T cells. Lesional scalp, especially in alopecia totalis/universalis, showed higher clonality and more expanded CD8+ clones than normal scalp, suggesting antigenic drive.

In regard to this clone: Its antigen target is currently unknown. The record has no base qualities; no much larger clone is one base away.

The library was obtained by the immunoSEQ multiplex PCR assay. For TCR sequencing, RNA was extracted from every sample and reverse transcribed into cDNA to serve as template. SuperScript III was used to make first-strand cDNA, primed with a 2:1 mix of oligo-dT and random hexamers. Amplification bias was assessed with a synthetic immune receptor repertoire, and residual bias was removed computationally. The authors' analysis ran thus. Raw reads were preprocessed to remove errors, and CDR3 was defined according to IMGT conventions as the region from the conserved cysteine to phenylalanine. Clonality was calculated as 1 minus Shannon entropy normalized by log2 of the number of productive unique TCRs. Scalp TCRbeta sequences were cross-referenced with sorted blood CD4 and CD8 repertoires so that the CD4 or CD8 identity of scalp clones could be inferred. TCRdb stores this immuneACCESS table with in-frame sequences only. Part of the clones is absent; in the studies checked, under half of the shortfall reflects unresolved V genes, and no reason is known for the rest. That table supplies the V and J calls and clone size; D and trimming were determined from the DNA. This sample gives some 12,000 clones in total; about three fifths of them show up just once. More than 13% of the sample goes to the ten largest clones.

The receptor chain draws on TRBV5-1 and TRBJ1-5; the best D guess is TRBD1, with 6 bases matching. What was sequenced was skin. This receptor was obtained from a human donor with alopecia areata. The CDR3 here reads CASSLGLQGGNQPQHF. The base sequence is TGCGCCAGCAGCTTGGGGCTACAGGGAGGGAATCAGCCCCAGCATTTT.